The 20 T cell receptor beta chains listed next were all sequenced from one sample in a study of T cell responses to AZD1222 COVID-19 vaccine. The method was immunoSEQ multiplex PCR; TCRdb's version includes in-frame clones alone and lacks a portion of them. This table has around 270,000 clones, 90% to 95% appearing once. The sample was peripheral blood, taken 28 days after the second AZD1222 dose. These receptors all stem from an adult who received the AZD1222 COVID-19 vaccine.

The chain combines TRBV3-1 (or the pseudogene TRBV3-2) with TRBJ1-2; 9 nucleotides align to TRBD1. The CDR3 has 17 amino acids. J lost 5 bases, V lost 1 base, and 11 bases had no gene match. The V gene's germline CDR1 is LGHDT and CDR2 YNNKEL (reference sequence). Here the CDR3 DNA reads TGTGCCAGCAGCCAAGCCCGGGACAGGGCAACAGGGTATGGCTACACCTTC. Amino acids: CASSQARDRATGYGYTF.

V is TRBV5-4 and J is TRBJ2-1; 7 nucleotides line up with TRBD1. The CDR3 consists of 14 residues. From germline, CDR1 is SGHNT and CDR2 YYREEE (reference sequence). V gave up 9 bases and J gave up 8 bases; unmatched junction bases: 14. The CDR3 region is CATAEGAVPDEQFF. The DNA for the CDR3 is TGTGCCACCGCCGAGGGGGCGGTGCCGGATGAGCAGTTCTTC.

V is TRBV5-6 and J is TRBJ2-1; D remains unclear. V was shortened by 0 bases and J by 6 bases, with 7 bases between the two germline ends. Germline V gene data show CDR1 as SGHDT and CDR2 as YYEEEE. This CDR3 contains 13 residues. CDR3 sequence reads: CASSLDSPNEQFF. CDR3 bases: TGTGCCAGCAGCTTGGACAGCCCCAATGAGCAGTTCTTC.

The chain employs TRBV11-3 and TRBJ2-6; tentative D call: TRBD2 (5 bases). Germline CDR1 reads SGHNT; CDR2 reads YENEEA. Trimming removed 0 bases from V and 5 bases from J, with 8 bases in between. The CDR3 extends over 15 amino acids. Written as DNA, the CDR3 is TGTGCCAGCAGCTTAGAAGTCGGGAGGGCCAACGTCCTGACTTTC. Translation: CASSLEVGRANVLTF.

V is TRBV5-1 and J is TRBJ1-5; D perhaps matches TRBD1 (6 bases). There are 15 residues in the CDR3. CDR1 and CDR2 (germline): SGHRS, YFSETQ. V was clipped by 4 bases and J by 5 bases, with 16 bases between them. The CDR3 DNA sequence: TGCGCCAGCAGCCAAGGGGGGGGGATCGATCAGCCCCAGCATTTT. Its protein product is CASSQGGGIDQPQHF.

The chain joins TRBV3-1 (or the pseudogene TRBV3-2) to TRBJ2-5; 8 nucleotides match TRBD2. Germline-derived CDR1 and CDR2 are LGHDT and YNNKEL (reference sequence). This CDR3 is 17 amino acids long. The J segment lost 0 bases and the V segment lost 0 bases, leaving 6 bases of the junction unmatched. CDR3 nucleotides: TGTGCCAGCAGCCAAGATCGGACGGGGGGGCACCAAGAGACCCAGTACTTC. It encodes CASSQDRTGGHQETQYF.

The rearrangement joins TRBV15 to TRBJ2-3, with 10 bases aligning to TRBD1. V lost 1 base and J lost 3; bases outside the gene matches: 4. The CDR3 has 16 residues. Germline CDR1 reads LNHNV; CDR2 reads YYDKDF (reference sequence). The CDR3 loop is CATSRGDRGGTDTQYF. The CDR3 region has the DNA TGTGCCACCAGCAGAGGGGACAGGGGAGGGACAGATACGCAGTATTTT. Full variable domain (rest looked up from reference TRBV15 and TRBJ2-3): DAMVIQNPRYQVTQFGKPVTLSCSQTLNHNVMYWYQQKSSQAPKLLFHYYDKDFNNEADTPDNFQSRRPNTSFCFLDIRSPGLGDTAMYLCATSRGDRGGTDTQYFGPGTRLTVL.

The V and J genes are TRBV6-4 and TRBJ2-2; TRBD1 matches 8 bases. This CDR3 spans 16 amino acids. Germline V gene lookup returns CDR1 MRHNA and CDR2 SNTAGT. The ends lost 5 bases at V and 2 bases at J; junction bases unmatched: 7. The CDR3, as DNA: TGTGCCAGCAGTCCGGACAGGGATGTAAACACCGGGGAGCTGTTTTTT. Amino acids: CASSPDRDVNTGELFF.

CDR3 loop: CASSAGLNNEQFF. The CDR3 bases are TGTGCCAGCAGTGCGGGGCTAAACAATGAGCAGTTCTTC. The chain uses TRBV5-4 and TRBJ2-1; tentative D call: TRBD2 (6 bases). V was clipped by 5 bases and J by 5 bases, with 11 bases between them. Germline V CDR1 and CDR2: SGHNT, YYREEE (reference sequence). The CDR3 consists of 13 residues.

This chain joins TRBV6-5 and TRBJ1-3; D perhaps matches TRBD1 (5 bases). Trimming took 9 bases from V and 0 from J, leaving 9 bases between them. The CDR3 has 13 amino acids. Germline V gene lookup returns CDR1 MNHEY and CDR2 SVGAGI. The CDR3, as DNA: TGTGCCAGTCAGGGTAACTCTGGAAACACCATATATTTT. Protein: CASQGNSGNTIYF.

The chain couples TRBV9 to TRBJ2-1; 7 positions agree with TRBD1. Trimming at V came to 3 bases and at J to 0 bases, leaving 6 bases not matched to a gene. The CDR3 spans 16 residues. The germline gives CDR1 SGDLS, CDR2 YYNGEE. The CDR3 here is CASSAPRGSSYNEQFF. The CDR3 nucleotides read TGTGCCAGCAGCGCGCCCAGGGGGAGCTCCTACAATGAGCAGTTCTTC. Complete variable domain (other parts from reference TRBV9 and TRBJ2-1): DSGVTQTPKHLITATGQRVTLRCSPRSGDLSVYWYQQSLDQGLQFLIQYYNGEERAKGNILERFSAQQFPDLHSELNLSSLELGDSALYFCASSAPRGSSYNEQFFGPGTRLTVL.

The V call is TRBV10-3, the J call TRBJ2-7; maybe TRBD2 (6 bases). Trimming cost V 10 bases and J 3 bases, with 13 bases left between them. The CDR3 contains 12 residues. Germline lookup yields CDR1 ENHRY and CDR2 SYGVKD. Here the CDR3 reads CASGTPGYEQYF. The CDR3, as DNA: TGTGCCAGCGGGACTCCCGGCTACGAGCAGTACTTC.

The genes are TRBV5-1 and TRBJ2-5; TRBD2 agrees at 7 bases. CDR3 length: 12 residues. The junction had 0 bases not matched to a gene; V was cut back by 3 bases and J by 4 bases. Germline lookup yields CDR1 SGHRS and CDR2 YFSETQ. This CDR3 is CASSWGGETQYF. CDR3 DNA sequence: TGCGCCAGCAGCTGGGGGGGAGAGACCCAGTACTTC.

The chain is built from TRBV14 and TRBJ1-1, with D maybe TRBD1 (6 bases). V shed 1 base and J shed 11 bases, with 23 bases lying between them. The CDR3 covers 16 residues. Germline V CDR1 and CDR2: SGHDN, FVKESK. CDR3 loop: CASSQVSLLAGGGAFF. CDR3 sequence (DNA): TGTGCCAGCAGCCAAGTCTCTCTTCTGGCAGGAGGGGGGGCTTTCTTT.

The V and J genes are TRBV29-1 and TRBJ2-7, with D possibly called TRBD1 or TRBD2 (6 bases each). CDR3 length: 13 residues. Germline CDR1 reads SQVTM; CDR2 reads ANQGSEA. Trimming cost V 4 bases and J 7 bases, with 17 bases left between them. The chain's CDR3 is CSVGGASPWEQYF. CDR3 nucleotides: TGCAGCGTTGGGGGGGCTAGCCCTTGGGAGCAGTACTTC.

The CDR3 bases are TGTGCCAGCAGCTTAGGACGACTAGCGGGGACAGAGACCCAGTACTTC. It encodes CASSLGRLAGTETQYF. The V gene is TRBV7-3, the J gene TRBJ2-5; 11 positions match TRBD2. Germline V gene lookup returns CDR1 SGHTA and CDR2 FQGTGA. Trimming took 2 bases from V and 4 from J; bases not matched to a gene: 6. CDR3 length equals 16 residues.

The rearrangement uses TRBV7-3 and TRBJ2-3; D remains ambiguous. This CDR3 comprises 15 residues. Per the germline V gene, CDR1 is SGHTA and CDR2 is FQGTGA. Trimming cost V 2 bases and J 5 bases, with 14 bases left between them. The CDR3 spells CASSLGRTNRDTQYF. The CDR3 region has the DNA TGTGCCAGCAGCTTAGGTAGAACCAACAGAGATACGCAGTATTTT.

This clone was detected once. The CDR3 DNA is TGTGCCATCAGGGGGGACAGGGGGGAGCGAGGAGATACGCAGTATTTT. This encodes CAIRGDRGERGDTQYF. The rearrangement uses TRBV10-3 and TRBJ2-3; TRBD1 agrees at 11 bases. In germline, CDR1 is ENHRY, CDR2 SYGVKD. This CDR3 is built from 16 residues. After removal of 6 bases from V and 5 bases from J, the junction contained 10 bases not matched to a gene.

The V call is TRBV6-1, the J call TRBJ1-5; 8 bases map to TRBD1. CDR1 is MNHNS, CDR2 SASEGT, per germline. V dropped 3 bases and J dropped 6; count of bases not matched to a gene: 7. CDR3 length: 15 amino acids. The CDR3 protein is CASSEGGRGLQPQHF. CDR3 sequence (DNA): TGTGCCAGCAGTGAGGGGGGCAGGGGGCTTCAGCCCCAGCATTTT.

This sequence joins TRBV28 and TRBJ1-1; D gene uncertain. V was pared by 7 bases and J by 8 bases, with 17 bases between. CDR3 length: 13 residues. Germline V CDR1 and CDR2: MDHEN, SYDVKM. CDR3 region: CASNLDLASEAFF. CDR3 coding DNA: TGTGCCAGCAATCTAGACCTAGCCTCGGAAGCTTTCTTT.